A selection of T cell receptor beta chains follows, all from one sample in a study of T-cell memory formation after mild COVID-19. TCRdb reanalysed the 5' RACE reads using MiXCR and keeps one entry per CDR3 protein. The table includes 350,000 to 450,000 distinct CDR3 sequences, around 14% detected once. Sequenced material: PBMCs or a T cell subset sorted from them (not recorded which). These receptors were taken from a young man who had mild COVID-19 (a few samples of this study predate the infection). Cell type and time point are not known. Each CDR3 is given with its conserved first and last residue. A D gene is named only where the DNA matches it firmly. Clone size is given for some rows only: seen once, a few or many times, or a class if the clone is expanded.

>TRBJ2-1|TRBV5-1|NA|NA
TGCGCCAGCCCCGCCGAGCAGTTCTTC
CASPAEQFF
>TRBJ2-3|TRBV5-5|TRBD2|few
TGTGCCAGCAGCTTCCCGGGGGGGAACGAAGATACGCAGTATTTT
CASSFPGGNEDTQYF
>TRBJ1-1|TRBV5-1|TRBD1|NA
TGCGCCAGCAGCTTGACAGGGGGCGTGGTAACTGAAGCTTTCTTT
CASSLTGGVVTEAFF
>TRBJ2-5|TRBV6-6|TRBD2|few
TGTGCCACTAGGGGGACTAGCGGGGTCCAAGAGACCCAGTACTTC
CATRGTSGVQETQYF
>TRBJ2-3|TRBV5-4|TRBD2|NA
TGTGCCAGCAGCTTGGTTGGGGACGGGAGGACCGATACGCAGTATTTT
CASSLVGDGRTDTQYF
>TRBJ2-2|TRBV5-4|NA|many
TGTGCCAGCAGTCGTACAGGGTCGGGAATCACCGGGGAGCTGTTTTTT
CASSRTGSGITGELFF
>TRBJ1-5|TRBV6-6|TRBD1|few
TGTGCCAGCAGTCTCTCCCCGGACGGGACAGGGGGGTTCGGGAATCAGCCCCAGCATTTT
CASSLSPDGTGGFGNQPQHF
>TRBJ2-3|TRBV20-1|NA|few
TGCAGTGCTAGAGAAATGGGCGGGGGCACAGATACGCAGTATTTT
CSAREMGGGTDTQYF
>TRBJ2-1|TRBV30|NA|few
TGTGCCTGGAGCGGTAGTACCTACAATGAGCAGTTCTTC
CAWSGSTYNEQFF
>TRBJ2-3|TRBV1|NA|few
TGCACCAGCAGCCAAGATCTCTTTAGCGGGGGTGAACATACGCAGTATTTT
CTSSQDLFSGGEHTQYF
>TRBJ2-7|TRBV25-1|TRBD2|NA
TGTGCCAGCAGTAGACTAGCGGGGTACGAGCAGTACTTC
CASSRLAGYEQYF
>TRBJ2-7|TRBV5-1|NA|NA
TGCGCCAGCAAGCCGACAGGCTCCTACGAGCAGTACTTC
CASKPTGSYEQYF
>TRBJ2-3|TRBV12-3/TRBV12-4|TRBD2|many
TGTGCCAGCAGGACTAGCGGCGCAGATACGCAGTATTTT
CASRTSGADTQYF
>TRBJ2-1|TRBV7-3|NA|many
TGTGCCAGCAGCTTAAAGGTAGCCCCAGGAAATGAGCAGTTCTTC
CASSLKVAPGNEQFF
>TRBJ1-1|TRBV18|TRBD1|few
TGTGCCAGCTCACCATCAGGGGGCGATGAAGCTTTCTTT
CASSPSGGDEAFF
>TRBJ2-7|TRBV21-1|NA|few
TGTGCCAGCAGCAGGGTCCGAGGGGTTTCGGGATTTGGGGACGAGCAGTACTTC
CASSRVRGVSGFGDEQYF
>TRBJ2-7|TRBV5-4|TRBD2|NA
TGTGCCAGCAGCCCCGGGACTAGCCACGGCGAGTACTTC
CASSPGTSHGEYF
>TRBJ2-3|TRBV18|TRBD2|few
TGTGCCAGCTCACGCCGGGAGGGCACAGATACGCAGTATTTT
CASSRREGTDTQYF
>TRBJ2-1|TRBV11-1|TRBD2|few
TGTGCCAGCAGGATCGGGACTAGTCCTTACAATGAGCAGTTCTTC
CASRIGTSPYNEQFF
>TRBJ1-4|TRBV16|NA|NA
TGTGCCAGCAGCCAAAGCGTCCTGTCGAATGAAAAACTGTTTTTT
CASSQSVLSNEKLFF
>TRBJ2-7|TRBV6-1|TRBD1|NA
TGTGCCAGCAGTGCGGGGCCCGGGGACAGGGGAACCTACGAGCAGTACTTC
CASSAGPGDRGTYEQYF
>TRBJ1-6|TRBV6-5|NA|many
TGTGCCAGCCGCAGTTATAATTCACCCCTCCACTTT
CASRSYNSPLHF
>TRBJ2-5|TRBV20-1|NA|NA
TGCAGTGCTATCGACGCGTACCAAGAGACCCAGTACTTC
CSAIDAYQETQYF
>TRBJ1-5|TRBV7-9|NA|NA
TGTGCCAGCAGCTTAGCCAATAGCAATCAGCCCCAGCATTTT
CASSLANSNQPQHF
>TRBJ2-3|TRBV20-1|NA|NA
TGCAGTGCTAGAGGGGGACTTAAAGATACGCAGTATTTT
CSARGGLKDTQYF
>TRBJ2-2|TRBV28|TRBD1|NA
TGTGACAGCAGAACCAGGACAGGGAAGGCCGGGGAGCTGTTTTTT
CDSRTRTGKAGELFF
>TRBJ2-7|TRBV7-2|TRBD2|many
TGTGCCAGCAGCCCGCGGACTAGCGGGGGCTCCTACGAGCAGTACTTC
CASSPRTSGGSYEQYF
>TRBJ2-5|TRBV25-1|TRBD2|NA
TGTGCCAGCAGTGAAAGGGAGGGCAGGCCGCGAGGAGAGACCCAGTACTTC
CASSEREGRPRGETQYF
>TRBJ1-2|TRBV6-5|NA|NA
TGTGCCAGCAGCGGCAGGGCTCTCTATGGCTACACCTTC
CASSGRALYGYTF
>TRBJ2-3|TRBV3-1|NA|NA
TGTGCCAGCAGGAAAAGGGGGGAGTTGGGGGGACCCCCCGGTACGCAGTATTTT
CASRKRGELGGPPGTQYF
>TRBJ2-2|TRBV14|TRBD2|many
TGTGCCAGCAGCCACACGAGGACTAGCGGGGGCACCGGGGAGCTGTTTTTT
CASSHTRTSGGTGELFF
>TRBJ1-1|TRBV12-3/TRBV12-4|NA|NA
TGTGCCAGCAGTTTAGCCGGGCCATTGAACACTGAAGCTTTCTTT
CASSLAGPLNTEAFF
>TRBJ2-3|TRBV2|NA|many
TGTGCCAGCAGGGCTACGTCGGATAGCACAGATACGCAGTATTTT
CASRATSDSTDTQYF
>TRBJ1-3|TRBV11-2|NA|many
TGTGCCAGCAGTCTTACAGGGCGTGGAAACACCATATATTTT
CASSLTGRGNTIYF
>TRBJ2-5|TRBV5-1|NA|few
TGCGCCAGCAGACCGCAGGGGGGGACAGAGACCCAGTACTTC
CASRPQGGTETQYF
>TRBJ2-3|TRBV28|TRBD2|few
TGTGCCAGCAGTCCCACGGGGGGGGGTCCCGCAACTGATACGCAGTATTTT
CASSPTGGGPATDTQYF
>TRBJ2-5|TRBV12-3/TRBV12-4|TRBD2|NA
TGTGCCAGCAGTTTGACTAGCGGGGGGGCAGCATGGGAGACCCAGTACTTC
CASSLTSGGAAWETQYF
>TRBJ2-2|TRBV12-3/TRBV12-4|NA|many
TGTGCCAGCAGTTTTACAGGGTTCCTCGGGGAGCTGTTTTTT
CASSFTGFLGELFF